This T cell receptor (beta chain) originates from a study of control samples from healthy donors and cancer patients. CDR1 is SQVTM, CDR2 ANQGSEA, per germline. This CDR3 is 10 amino acids long. V was pared by 7 bases and J by 7 bases, with 7 bases between. Profiled with immunoSEQ multiplex PCR; TCRdb holds only in-frame clones, not every one. In the table there are under 30,000 clones, about 82% of which are singletons. The sequenced sample was PBMCs. This receptor was obtained from a woman aged 60 to 75 with head and neck cancer. The chain uses TRBV29-1 and TRBJ2-2; D uncertain. The CDR3 protein is CSAYGGELFF. The CDR3 DNA reads as TGCAGCGCATATGGCGGGGAGCTGTTTTTT.